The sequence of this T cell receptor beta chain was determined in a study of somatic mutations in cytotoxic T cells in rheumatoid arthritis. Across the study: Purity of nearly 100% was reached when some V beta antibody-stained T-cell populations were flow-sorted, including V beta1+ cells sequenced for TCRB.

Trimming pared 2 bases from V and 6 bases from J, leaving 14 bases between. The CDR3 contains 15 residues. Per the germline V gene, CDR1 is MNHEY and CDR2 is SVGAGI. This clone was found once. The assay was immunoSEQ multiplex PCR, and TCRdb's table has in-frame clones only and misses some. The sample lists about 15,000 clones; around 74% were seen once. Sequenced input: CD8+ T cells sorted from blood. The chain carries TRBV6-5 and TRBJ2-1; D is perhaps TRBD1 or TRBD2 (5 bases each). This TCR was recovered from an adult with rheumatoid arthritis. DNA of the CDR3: TGTGCCAGCAGTTACGGGCAGGGTGAGGGCAATGAGCAGTTCTTC. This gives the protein CASSYGQGEGNEQFF.